What follows are 20 T cell receptor beta chains derived from one specimen sequenced in a study of blood T cell repertoires in COVID-19. Libraries were prepared by immunoSEQ multiplex PCR; TCRdb keeps only in-frame clonotypes and omits some of them. This sample has approximately 240,000 clones, with around 82% found just once. Sequenced material: peripheral blood. All receptors derive from a woman younger than 45 who had recovered from COVID-19.

The gene calls are TRBV28 and TRBJ2-7; possibly TRBD2 for D (6 bases). The CDR3 sequence is 14 residues long. Trimming removed 2 bases at V and 2 bases at J, with 10 bases between. Germline assignment: CDR1 MDHEN and CDR2 SYDVKM. The DNA for the CDR3 is TGTGCCAGCAGTTTAGGTGGGGGGACCTACGAGCAGTACTTC. As protein: CASSLGGGTYEQYF.

This chain joins TRBV19 and TRBJ2-3; TRBD2 matches at 7 bases. Losses at the gene ends were 6 bases for V and 0 bases for J; bases not matched to a gene: 6. CDR1 LNHDA and CDR2 SQIVND come from the germline V gene (reference sequence). The CDR3 is 15 residues long. CDR3 loop: CASRYTSASTDTQYF. CDR3 in DNA: TGTGCCAGTAGATATACTAGCGCTAGCACAGATACGCAGTATTTT.

This clone appeared a single time. The chain has TRBV6-5 and TRBJ2-6; no clear D. Germline CDR1 and CDR2: MNHEY and SVGAGI. Trimming removed 5 bases at V and 0 bases at J, with 8 bases between. The CDR3 is 15 amino acids. In nucleotides, the CDR3 is TGTGCCAGCAGTCGAACTCGCTCTGGGGCCAACGTCCTGACTTTC. It yields the protein CASSRTRSGANVLTF.

V is TRBV28 and J is TRBJ1-1; 8 nucleotides agree with TRBD1. CDR1 and CDR2 from the germline V gene are MDHEN and SYDVKM. CDR3 size: 14 residues. After removal of 7 bases from V and 0 bases from J, the junction contained 4 bases not matched to a gene. CDR3 nucleotide sequence: TGTGCCAGCAACCTACAGGGGGTGAACACTGAAGCTTTCTTT. The encoded protein is CASNLQGVNTEAFF.

The table lists this clone with a few counts. This CDR3 reads CASSRGRTEAFF. Here the CDR3 DNA reads TGTGCCAGCAGTAGAGGTAGGACTGAAGCTTTCTTT. The chain uses TRBV2 and TRBJ1-1; D gene unclear. Germline CDR1 is SNHLY and CDR2 is FYNNEI. V lost 5 bases to trimming and J lost 5 bases, with 9 bases between them. The CDR3 is made up of 12 amino acids.

The chain uses TRBV4-2 and TRBJ1-2; a possible D gene is TRBD1 (5 bases). This CDR3 is built from 15 residues. Germline V CDR1 and CDR2: LGHNA, YNFKEQ. V was cut by 4 bases and J by 4 bases, with 16 bases left in between. CDR3 protein: CASSPYPGGAYGYTF. The CDR3 DNA sequence: TGTGCCAGCAGCCCCTACCCCGGGGGAGCCTATGGCTACACCTTC.

V gene TRBV11-2 combines with J gene TRBJ2-5; 11 nucleotides align to TRBD1. Germline values: CDR1 SGHAT, CDR2 FQNNGV. The CDR3 has 15 residues. V shed 3 bases, J shed 2 bases, and the junction held 2 bases outside the gene matches. The CDR3 DNA sequence: TGTGCCAGCAGCTTGTGGGACAGGGGGCAAGAGACCCAGTACTTC. This codes for CASSLWDRGQETQYF.

The chain carries TRBV11-3 and TRBJ2-2, with 7 bases matching TRBD1. V was clipped by 5 bases and J by 3 bases; unmatched bases: 9. The CDR3 sequence is 16 residues long. Per germline, CDR1 SGHNT and CDR2 YENEEA. For the CDR3, the DNA is TGTGCCAGCAGCGACCTGACAGGGTGGGACACCGGGGAGCTGTTTTTT. Translated: CASSDLTGWDTGELFF.

The genes are TRBV5-1 and TRBJ2-1; possibly TRBD1 for D (5 bases). This CDR3 contains 13 residues. Looked up from germline, CDR1 is SGHRS and CDR2 is YFSETQ. V lost 4 bases to trimming and J lost 10 bases, with 15 bases between them. The CDR3 loop is CASSLTEHVEQFF. The CDR3 bases are TGCGCCAGCAGCCTGACAGAGCATGTAGAGCAGTTCTTC.

The J gene is TRBJ1-4, the V gene TRBV18, with 11 nucleotides matching TRBD1. V gave up 5 bases and J gave up 3 bases; unmatched junction bases: 5. This CDR3 region has 16 residues. CDR1 and CDR2 from the germline V gene are KGHSH and LQKENI. The chain's CDR3 is CASSSGQGASNEKLFF. CDR3 bases: TGTGCCAGCTCATCTGGACAGGGGGCGTCTAATGAAAAACTGTTTTTT.

The chain links TRBV6-5 to TRBJ2-7; TRBD2 aligns across 12 bases. This CDR3 has 15 residues. The V and J ends lost 5 bases and 3 bases, in that order; junction bases with no gene match: 5. Germline V gives CDR1 MNHEY, CDR2 SVGAGI. The CDR3 bases are TGTGCCAGCAGTACGCCGACTAGCGGGAGCTACGAGCAGTACTTC. It is translated as CASSTPTSGSYEQYF.

This clone has just a few counts. The genes are TRBV5-1 and TRBJ2-1; D might be TRBD1 (6 bases). The CDR3 runs to 14 residues. Germline CDR1 SGHRS, CDR2 YFSETQ. V lost 7 bases to trimming and J lost 14 bases, with 25 bases between them. The CDR3 sequence is CASFLSTGQNNKFF. The CDR3 DNA reads as TGCGCCAGCTTCCTCTCGACAGGCCAAAATAACAAGTTCTTC. The whole variable domain, filled in from reference TRBV5-1 and TRBJ2-1, reads KAGVTQTPRYLIKTRGQQVTLSCSPISGHRSVSWYQQTPGQGLQFLFEYFSETQRNKGNFPGRFSGRQFSNSRSEMNVSTLELGDSALYLCASFLSTGQNNKFFGPGTRLTVL.

The V gene is TRBV5-6, the J gene TRBJ2-4; 9 nucleotides match TRBD1. Germline V gene data show CDR1 as SGHDT and CDR2 as YYEEEE. J was trimmed by 8 bases and V by 3 bases; bases with no gene match: 3. The CDR3 runs 13 residues. CDR3: CASSWGQGDIQYF. CDR3 sequence (DNA): TGTGCCAGCAGCTGGGGACAGGGTGACATTCAGTACTTC.

The chain links TRBV28 to TRBJ2-1; 8 bases line up with TRBD2. The CDR3 is 13 amino acids. Per the germline V gene, CDR1 is MDHEN and CDR2 is SYDVKM. The V segment lost 7 bases and the J segment 4 bases; nucleotides outside the gene matches: 3. DNA of the CDR3: TGTGCCAGCAAACCTAGCGGGTACAATGAGCAGTTCTTC. Translation gives CASKPSGYNEQFF.

This clone came up a few times. This chain joins TRBV4-1 and TRBJ1-6, with D perhaps TRBD1 (5 bases). Germline V gives CDR1 MGHRA, CDR2 YSYEKL. CDR3 length: 15 residues. Trimming cost V 0 bases and J 9 bases, with 12 bases left between them. The CDR3 nucleotides are TGCGCCAGCAGCCAAGATATTCGGGGGGGTTCACCCCTCCACTTT. It encodes CASSQDIRGGSPLHF.

The V call is TRBV4-2, the J call TRBJ2-7; 8 bases fit TRBD2. Germline V gene sequence: CDR1 LGHNA, CDR2 YNFKEQ. With V trimmed by 0 bases and J by 6 bases, 10 bases remained unmatched. This CDR3 contains 16 residues. CDR3 loop: CASSQERGTRIFEQYF. CDR3 nucleotide sequence: TGTGCCAGCAGCCAAGAAAGGGGGACTAGAATCTTCGAGCAGTACTTC.

The chain employs TRBV2 and TRBJ1-2; D unresolved. Germline V gene lookup returns CDR1 SNHLY and CDR2 FYNNEI. This CDR3 is 14 amino acids long. The ends were cut back, 3 bases at V and 8 bases at J, with 16 bases in the middle. CDR3 coding DNA: TGTGCCAGCAGTGATACGGGTCCATATTGGGGCTACACCTTC. Translation: CASSDTGPYWGYTF. The variable domain in full, completed from reference TRBV2 and TRBJ1-2, reads EPEVTQTPSHQVTQMGQEVILRCVPISNHLYFYWYRQILGQKVEFLVSFYNNEISEKSEIFDDQFSVERPDGSNFTLKIRSTKLEDSAMYFCASSDTGPYWGYTFGSGTRLTVV.

This chain connects TRBV10-2 to TRBJ2-7, with D possibly TRBD2 on 6 matching bases. The V end lost 10 bases, the J end lost 0 bases, and 16 bases lay between the germline ends. Germline V CDR1 and CDR2: WSHSY, SAAADI. The CDR3 totals 14 residues. CDR3: CATNSGGSSYEQYF. DNA of the CDR3: TGCGCCACTAACAGCGGAGGGAGCTCCTACGAGCAGTACTTC.

This clone has only a few counts. This chain uses TRBV6-5 with TRBJ1-3; D is ambiguous. Trimming removed 0 bases at V and 0 bases at J, with 6 bases between. This CDR3 region has 15 residues. Germline CDR1 is MNHEY and CDR2 is SVGAGI. The CDR3 DNA reads as TGTGCCAGCAGTTACTCGGGAGTCTCTGGAAACACCATATATTTT. Translating it yields CASSYSGVSGNTIYF.

The chain employs TRBV12-1 and TRBJ1-5; the table's TRBD1 call for D was not verified on the DNA. TRBV12-1 is a listed pseudogene. This CDR3 region has 14 residues. The CDR3 protein is CASSTGTDNQPQHF. The CDR3, as DNA: TGTGCCAGCAGCACTGGGACAGACAATCAGCCCCAGCATTTT.